One and the same sample provided the 18 T cell receptor beta chains below, sequenced in a study of blood T cell repertoires in COVID-19. Only in-frame clones appear in the TCRdb table, and some are missing; sequencing was by immunoSEQ multiplex PCR. This sample yields around 220,000 clones, of which roughly 87% are seen a single time; about 6% belongs to the top ten. Source material: PBMCs or T cells enriched from blood (not recorded which). The receptors here all came from a woman in her twenties or thirties with acute COVID-19.

The sample holds a few counts of this clone. The rearrangement links TRBV4-3 to TRBJ1-5; no firm D call. V lost 0 bases and J 0 bases, leaving 6 bases between the germline ends. The CDR3 loop spans 15 amino acids. Per the germline V gene, CDR1 is LGHNA and CDR2 is YSLEER. The CDR3 loop reads CASSQDRFSNQPQHF. The CDR3, as DNA: TGCGCCAGCAGCCAAGATCGGTTTAGCAATCAGCCCCAGCATTTT.

The chain recombines TRBV13 with TRBJ2-3, with 10 bases matching TRBD2. The CDR3 consists of 19 residues. Germline trimming cut 2 bases from V and 1 base from J; bases unmatched to any gene: 12. In germline, CDR1 is PRHDT, CDR2 FYEKMQ (reference sequence). The CDR3 DNA reads as TGTGCCAGCAGCTTAAACGCAAGATGGCTAGCGGGAGGCACAGATACGCAGTATTTT. It translates to CASSLNARWLAGGTDTQYF.

This rearrangement joins TRBV3-1 (or the pseudogene TRBV3-2) to TRBJ1-6; TRBD1 might be the D (5 bases). The V gene lost 1 base and the J gene lost 6 bases, with 7 bases spanning the gap. This CDR3 comprises 14 residues. CDR1 is LGHDT, CDR2 YNNKEL, per germline (reference sequence). Here the CDR3 reads CASSQAGFNSPLHF. CDR3 in DNA: TGTGCCAGCAGCCAAGCAGGGTTTAATTCACCCCTCCACTTT.

V gene TRBV11-1 combines with J gene TRBJ2-7, with D maybe TRBD1 (6 bases). There are 16 residues in the CDR3. Germline assignment: CDR1 SGHAT and CDR2 FQDESV (reference sequence). Trimming took off 2 bases at V and 5 bases at J, with 19 bases between the two ends. The CDR3 region is CASSLIRQGIFDEQYF. The CDR3 coding sequence is TGTGCCAGCAGCTTAATTCGGCAGGGGATTTTCGACGAGCAGTACTTC.

This CDR3 reads CASSQASGRGGELFF. The CDR3 DNA follows: TGTGCCAGCAGCCAAGCCAGCGGGAGGGGCGGGGAGCTGTTTTTT. The chain uses TRBV14 and TRBJ2-2; the match to TRBD2 covers 10 bases. CDR3 size: 15 residues. The trim removed 1 base at V and 7 bases at J, leaving 3 bases unmatched. The germline CDR1 and CDR2 sequences are SGHDN and FVKESK.

This chain links TRBV28 with TRBJ2-1, with a weak D call TRBD1 (6 bases). CDR1 MDHEN and CDR2 SYDVKM come from the germline V gene. V was cut by 4 bases and J by 2 bases, with 15 bases left in between. The CDR3 totals 16 residues. The CDR3 DNA is TGTGCCAGCAGTTCCCCGACAGGAAAGGCCTACAATGAGCAGTTCTTC. It specifies CASSSPTGKAYNEQFF.

The chain employs TRBV27 and TRBJ2-1; 10 bases line up with TRBD2. The CDR3 consists of 14 residues. CDR1 is MNHEY and CDR2 is SMNVEV in the germline V gene (reference sequence). V lost 8 bases and J lost 4; bases outside the gene matches: 5. This CDR3 reads CASRTSGVYNEQFF. The CDR3 bases are TGTGCCAGCCGCACTAGCGGGGTATACAATGAGCAGTTCTTC.

This clone appeared a single time. This chain connects TRBV7-9 to TRBJ1-2; 8 bases line up with TRBD1. With 1 base clipped from V and 4 bases from J, the junction kept 2 bases outside the gene matches. There are 14 residues in the CDR3. CDR1 is SEHNR, CDR2 FQNEAQ, per germline (reference sequence). Written as DNA, the CDR3 is TGTGCCAGCAGCTTAGGGACAGGGCTCTATGGCTACACCTTC. Amino acids: CASSLGTGLYGYTF.

V is TRBV5-1 and J is TRBJ1-2; 9 nucleotides align to TRBD1. CDR3 length: 16 residues. V lost 0 bases and J lost 2; bases outside the gene matches: 5. Germline values: CDR1 SGHRS, CDR2 YFSETQ. This CDR3 reads CASSLGNRGLNYGYTF. The DNA of the CDR3 is TGCGCCAGCAGCTTGGGGAACAGGGGGCTCAACTATGGCTACACCTTC.

The V and J genes are TRBV18 and TRBJ1-5; 8 bases are a match to TRBD1. This CDR3 is built from 17 residues. Trimming at V came to 4 bases and at J to 3 bases, leaving 11 bases not matched to a gene. Germline CDR1 is KGHSH and CDR2 is LQKENI. The CDR3 DNA sequence: TGTGCCAGCTCACAGCTTCCGGGACAGGCATCCAATCAGCCCCAGCATTTT. Protein: CASSQLPGQASNQPQHF.

V and J are TRBV5-4 and TRBJ2-3; TRBD2 aligns across 16 bases. The junction had 7 bases not matched to a gene; V was cut back by 9 bases and J by 3 bases. The CDR3 consists of 16 residues. The V gene's germline CDR1 is SGHNT and CDR2 YYREEE (reference sequence). This CDR3 reads CATGTSGGARTDTQYF. In nucleotides, the CDR3 is TGTGCCACAGGGACTAGCGGGGGGGCACGTACAGATACGCAGTATTTT.

The chain recombines TRBV2 with TRBJ1-1, with D possibly being TRBD1 (5 bases). V lost 3 bases and J lost 5, with 10 bases in between. The length of the CDR3 is 13 residues. Germline CDR1 SNHLY, CDR2 FYNNEI. The CDR3 DNA is TGTGCCAGCAGTGAGGGAACAGGAACTGAAGCTTTCTTT. Its protein product is CASSEGTGTEAFF.

This sequence joins TRBV6-2 or TRBV6-3 and TRBJ2-7, with TRBD1 matching over 7 bases. The length of the CDR3 is 13 residues. Trimming cost V 6 bases and J 3 bases; bases outside gene matches: 5. Germline CDR1 reads MNHEY; CDR2 reads SVGEGT. CDR3 protein: CASSRGQNYEQYF. The CDR3 DNA sequence: TGTGCCAGCAGCAGGGGACAGAACTACGAGCAGTACTTC.

This clone was detected once. The V call is TRBV29-1, the J call TRBJ2-1, with TRBD2 matching 7 bases. The CDR3 loop spans 14 amino acids. Germline trimming cut 7 bases from V and 0 bases from J; bases unmatched to any gene: 6. Germline CDR1 and CDR2: SQVTM and ANQGSEA. CDR3 in amino acids: CSATSGDSYNEQFF. For the CDR3, the DNA is TGCAGCGCCACCAGCGGGGACTCCTACAATGAGCAGTTCTTC.

The V gene is TRBV7-2, the J gene TRBJ2-7, with D maybe TRBD1 (5 bases). The CDR3 is made up of 14 amino acids. Trimming removed 0 bases at V and 2 bases at J, with 8 bases between. Germline loops: CDR1 SGHTA, CDR2 FQGNSA. The CDR3 spells CASSLAGRTYEQYF. The CDR3 DNA sequence: TGTGCCAGCAGCTTAGCGGGGCGGACCTACGAGCAGTACTTC.

This chain joins TRBV13 and TRBJ2-4; 10 nucleotides agree with TRBD1. CDR3 size: 16 residues. Germline values: CDR1 PRHDT, CDR2 FYEKMQ (reference sequence). The trim removed 5 bases at V and 1 base at J, leaving 5 bases unmatched. CDR3 bases: TGTGCCAGCAGCCCAGACAGGGGGCTCGCCAAAAACATTCAGTACTTC. It yields the protein CASSPDRGLAKNIQYF.

The chain is built from TRBV5-1 and TRBJ1-2; TRBD1 is a possible D gene (6 bases). The V gene's germline CDR1 is SGHRS and CDR2 YFSETQ. Trimming shortened V by 0 bases and J by 4 bases, and 19 bases separated the two germline ends. The CDR3 spans 17 residues. CDR3 amino acids: CASSLEAGAKTSYGYTF. CDR3 sequence (DNA): TGCGCCAGCAGCTTGGAGGCGGGGGCCAAAACCTCCTATGGCTACACCTTC.

The chain joins TRBV7-2 to TRBJ1-1; D ambiguous. Germline V CDR1 and CDR2: SGHTA, FQGNSA. V lost 5 bases to trimming and J lost 0 bases, with 13 bases between them. The CDR3 has 15 amino acids. CDR3 nucleotides: TGTGCCAGCAGCCCGCCCTATTCCGTGAACACTGAAGCTTTCTTT. Amino acid sequence: CASSPPYSVNTEAFF.